Listed here are 14 T cell receptor beta chains from one sample, sequenced in a study of blood T cell repertoires in COVID-19. Generated by immunoSEQ multiplex PCR, the TCRdb table keeps only in-frame clones and is missing some. This sample has 120,000 to 150,000 clones, with roughly 88% found just once. The material sequenced was peripheral blood. The source is a woman aged 50 to 65 in a cohort sampled during active or convalescent COVID-19.

About this clone itself: The same CDR3 is also encoded by other DNA sequences in this sample. V is TRBV9 and J is TRBJ1-1; TRBD1 agrees at 8 bases. There are 14 residues in the CDR3. Germline CDR1 SGDLS, CDR2 YYNGEE. The V gene end was trimmed by 0 bases and the J gene end by 5 bases; junction bases not matched to a gene: 3. CDR3 bases: TGTGCCAGCAGCGTAGCCGACAGGGGAACTGAAGCTTTCTTT. Translated: CASSVADRGTEAFF. Using reference TRBV9 and TRBJ1-1 for the parts outside the CDR3, the full variable domain is DSGVTQTPKHLITATGQRVTLRCSPRSGDLSVYWYQQSLDQGLQFLIQYYNGEERAKGNILERFSAQQFPDLHSELNLSSLELGDSALYFCASSVADRGTEAFFGQGTRLTVV.

This clone occurred once. This chain joins TRBV18 and TRBJ1-1, with D perhaps matching TRBD1 (6 bases). Germline CDR1 is KGHSH and CDR2 is LQKENI. The V end was cut by 5 bases, the J end by 5 bases, with 15 bases between. This CDR3 comprises 14 residues. The CDR3 bases are TGTGCCAGCTCATCAGGGGTGGGTGGGACTGAAGCTTTCTTT. Its translation is CASSSGVGGTEAFF.

J is TRBJ1-1 and V is TRBV2, with TRBD1 as a possible D gene (5 bases). The CDR3 extends over 13 amino acids. Germline V gene lookup returns CDR1 SNHLY and CDR2 FYNNEI. The V gene lost 7 bases and the J gene lost 1 base, with 10 bases spanning the gap. The DNA for the CDR3 is TGTGCCAGCACCGTGGGGGGGAACACTGAAGCTTTCTTT. It specifies CASTVGGNTEAFF.

The chain joins TRBV6-8 to TRBJ1-1, with a tentative D call TRBD1 (5 bases). Trimming removed 8 bases from V and 7 bases from J, with 20 bases in between. Germline V gene data show CDR1 as MNHGY and CDR2 as SAAAGT. The CDR3 loop spans 14 amino acids. CDR3 sequence reads: CASHPPSQGDEAFF. The CDR3 bases are TGTGCCAGCCACCCCCCCTCCCAGGGTGATGAAGCTTTCTTT.

The chain is built from TRBV4-1 and TRBJ2-1; the D gene is possibly TRBD2 (5 bases). This CDR3 is 13 amino acids long. Per the germline V gene, CDR1 is MGHRA and CDR2 is YSYEKL. The germline V and J ends were trimmed by 10 bases and 5 bases, with 15 bases remaining between them. The DNA of the CDR3 is TGCGCCATTGGACGGGGAGCTAACAATGAGCAGTTCTTC. Amino acid sequence: CAIGRGANNEQFF.

The V and J genes are TRBV3-1 (or the pseudogene TRBV3-2) and TRBJ1-4, with 8 nucleotides matching TRBD1. The trim removed 3 bases at V and 7 bases at J, leaving 4 bases unmatched. The CDR3 is 14 amino acids. Germline V lookup: CDR1 LGHDT, CDR2 YNNKEL (reference sequence). The CDR3 region has the DNA TGTGCCAGCAGCCAGCGACAGGGGACTGAAAAACTGTTTTTT. Amino acids: CASSQRQGTEKLFF.

The rearrangement uses TRBV9 and TRBJ2-3, with a tentative D call TRBD2 (5 bases). The CDR3 sequence is 15 residues long. In germline, CDR1 is SGDLS, CDR2 YYNGEE. V lost 1 base and J 2 bases, leaving 11 bases between the germline ends. The CDR3 region is CASSVNGVFTDTQYF. The CDR3 region has the DNA TGTGCCAGCAGCGTAAACGGGGTCTTCACAGATACGCAGTATTTT.

The J gene is TRBJ2-5, the V gene TRBV5-4; D remains ambiguous. Trimming stripped 0 bases from V and 5 bases from J, with 5 bases between. CDR3 length: 12 residues. Germline V gene lookup returns CDR1 SGHNT and CDR2 YYREEE (reference sequence). CDR3 in DNA: TGTGCCAGCAGCTTGGCCGGGGAGACCCAGTACTTC. Residues: CASSLAGETQYF.

The sample holds a few counts of this clone. The gene calls are TRBV6-1 and TRBJ1-5; 9 nucleotides match TRBD1. Germline V gene data show CDR1 as MNHNS and CDR2 as SASEGT. The V segment lost 0 bases and the J segment 0 bases; nucleotides outside the gene matches: 9. The CDR3 is 19 amino acids. The CDR3 region is CASSEAWGQGTYSNQPQHF. The CDR3 DNA follows: TGTGCCAGCAGTGAAGCTTGGGGACAGGGCACCTATAGCAATCAGCCCCAGCATTTT.

This clone was recorded a few times. J is TRBJ1-6 and V is TRBV3-1 (or the pseudogene TRBV3-2), with TRBD1 matching 10 bases. The germline gives CDR1 LGHDT, CDR2 YNNKEL (reference sequence). CDR3 length equals 20 residues. The V segment lost 1 base and the J segment 7 bases; nucleotides outside the gene matches: 16. Here the CDR3 DNA reads TGTGCCAGCAGCCAAGGTGGGGGACAGGGGACCCCGAACCGGAATTCACCCCTCCACTTT. This translates into CASSQGGGQGTPNRNSPLHF.

The chain has TRBV5-6 and TRBJ1-2, with D maybe TRBD1 (6 bases). The V gene lost 4 bases and the J gene lost 4 bases, with 17 bases spanning the gap. The CDR3 covers 15 residues. Per germline, CDR1 SGHDT and CDR2 YYEEEE. The CDR3: CASSLTLGGAYGYTF. CDR3 nucleotides: TGTGCCAGCAGCCTGACCCTGGGGGGGGCCTATGGCTACACCTTC. Full variable domain (rest looked up from reference TRBV5-6 and TRBJ1-2): DAGVTQSPTHLIKTRGQQVTLRCSPKSGHDTVSWYQQALGQGPQFIFQYYEEEERQRGNFPDRFSGHQFPNYSSELNVNALLLGDSALYLCASSLTLGGAYGYTFGSGTRLTVV.

This rearrangement joins TRBV18 to TRBJ1-6; the D is unclear. V was shortened by 5 bases and J by 2 bases, with 28 bases between the two germline ends. The CDR3 has 21 residues. The germline CDR1 and CDR2 sequences are KGHSH and LQKENI. CDR3 sequence reads: CASSRSPAGGNRQTYNSPLHF. The CDR3 DNA reads as TGTGCCAGCTCAAGGTCCCCGGCAGGAGGAAATCGGCAGACCTATAATTCACCCCTCCACTTT.

The chain joins TRBV7-9 to TRBJ2-2; 7 bases are shared with TRBD2. Germline loops: CDR1 SEHNR, CDR2 FQNEAQ (reference sequence). The CDR3 has 14 residues. Trimming took 11 bases from V and 2 from J; bases not matched to a gene: 8. CDR3: CAVRGTTNTGELFF. In nucleotides, the CDR3 is TGTGCCGTCCGCGGGACTACTAACACCGGGGAGCTGTTTTTT.

For this clone: This CDR3 is also generated by other DNA sequences in the sample. The V gene is TRBV27, the J gene TRBJ1-1; tentatively, D is TRBD1 (6 bases). Per germline, CDR1 MNHEY and CDR2 SMNVEV (reference sequence). Trimming removed 6 bases at V and 1 base at J, with 9 bases between. The length of the CDR3 is 13 residues. The CDR3 sequence is CASRPQGNTEAFF. CDR3 DNA: TGTGCCAGCAGGCCACAGGGGAACACTGAAGCTTTCTTT.